The 9 T cell receptor beta chains in this list originate from one sample, sequenced in a study of T cells in Graves' hyperthyroidism and ophthalmopathy. TCR beta CDR3 region amplification was performed from RNA transcripts. The TCR CDR3 was amplified in a first-round RT-PCR using the HTBI primer set. A single record per CDR3 protein comes from TCRdb applying MiXCR to the multiplex PCR reads. This sample has around 110,000 distinct CDR3 sequences, with 15% to 20% found just once. The material sequenced was blood. The receptors come from a woman between 45 and 60 years old with Graves' hyperthyroidism.

In its sample, this clonotype was seen many times. The chain recombines TRBV6-1 with TRBJ1-2; D ambiguous. CDR3 length: 14 residues. Germline values: CDR1 MNHNS, CDR2 SASEGT. V was cut by 2 bases and J by 4 bases, with 11 bases left in between. CDR3 in DNA: TGTGCCAGCAGTGAATCCGGAGCCTCCTATGGCTACACCTTC. It yields the protein CASSESGASYGYTF.

In this sample, this clonotype turned up many times. This chain joins TRBV7-9 and TRBJ1-1; D might be TRBD1 (6 bases). Per germline, CDR1 SEHNR and CDR2 FQNEAQ (reference sequence). This CDR3 region has 13 residues. Trimming left V 5 bases short and J 11 bases short, with 18 bases between. This chain's CDR3 is CASSPFRQDGAFF. The DNA for the CDR3 is TGTGCCAGCAGCCCATTCCGACAGGACGGCGCTTTCTTT.

This clonotype was counted many times. The V call is TRBV7-9, the J call TRBJ2-1, with D unresolved. The V gene lost 5 bases and the J gene lost 8 bases, with 13 bases spanning the gap. Germline loops: CDR1 SEHNR, CDR2 FQNEAQ (reference sequence). This CDR3 has 13 amino acids. Here the CDR3 reads CASSPPADDEQFF. In DNA form, the CDR3 reads TGTGCCAGCAGCCCACCGGCAGATGATGAGCAGTTCTTC.

This clonotype was observed at least ten times. This sequence joins TRBV28 and TRBJ2-7; 10 bases line up with TRBD2. V lost 6 bases to trimming and J lost 2 bases; unmatched junction nucleotides: 1. Germline CDR1 MDHEN, CDR2 SYDVKM. The CDR3 extends over 13 amino acids. DNA for the CDR3: TGTGCCAGCAGAGCGGGAGGGCCCTACGAGCAGTACTTC. Protein: CASRAGGPYEQYF. The variable domain in full, completed from reference TRBV28 and TRBJ2-7, reads DVKVTQSSRYLVKRTGEKVFLECVQDMDHENMFWYRQDPGLGLRLIYFSYDVKMKEKGDIPEGYSVSREKKERFSLILESASTNQTSMYLCASRAGGPYEQYFGPGTRLTVT.

The chain carries TRBV11-2 and TRBJ2-3, with 9 bases matching TRBD1. The CDR3 covers 15 residues. V trimming: 1 base; J trimming: 3 bases; junction bases outside the gene matches: 2. Germline V lookup: CDR1 SGHAT, CDR2 FQNNGV. CDR3 region: CASSLGQGVTDTQYF. The CDR3 bases are TGTGCCAGCAGCTTAGGACAGGGGGTGACAGATACGCAGTATTTT.

In its sample, this clonotype was seen many times. The rearrangement links TRBV5-5 to TRBJ2-1; 11 positions agree with TRBD1. The V segment lost 5 bases and the J segment 2 bases; nucleotides outside the gene matches: 3. The germline V gene encodes CDR1 SGHKS and CDR2 YYEKEE (reference sequence). The CDR3 loop spans 15 amino acids. This chain's CDR3 is CASRQGQGAYNEQFF. The CDR3 DNA reads TGTGCCAGCAGGCAGGGACAGGGGGCCTACAATGAGCAGTTCTTC.

This clonotype showed up many times. DNA of the CDR3: TGTGCCAGTAGTATTCAACAGGGTGGCAGCAATCAGCCCCAGCATTTT. The encoded protein is CASSIQQGGSNQPQHF. The chain has TRBV19 and TRBJ1-5; TRBD1 is a possible D gene (6 bases). This CDR3 is built from 16 residues. Between the trimmed V and J ends, which lost 3 bases and 1 base, there was a span of 13 bases. Germline V gene data show CDR1 as LNHDA and CDR2 as SQIVND (reference sequence).

This clonotype was counted at least ten times. The rearrangement links TRBV2 to TRBJ2-6, with 12 bases matching TRBD1. With V trimmed by 7 bases and J by 2 bases, 9 bases remained unmatched. Germline loops: CDR1 SNHLY, CDR2 FYNNEI. This CDR3 is built from 18 residues. The CDR3 sequence is CASTWGGQGAAGANVLTF. The CDR3, as DNA: TGTGCCAGCACCTGGGGGGGACAGGGGGCTGCTGGGGCCAACGTCCTGACTTTC.

J is TRBJ2-7 and V is TRBV6-1; D not resolved. The ends were cut back, 3 bases at V and 3 bases at J, with 9 bases in the middle. The CDR3 runs 13 residues. Germline V gene lookup returns CDR1 MNHNS and CDR2 SASEGT. CDR3 protein: CASSDLGGYEQYV. CDR3 sequence (DNA): TGTGCCAGCAGTGACCTGGGTGGCTACGAGCAGTACGTC.